This T cell receptor (beta chain) was sequenced for a study of shared clonotypes between healthy human individuals. Study details: A couple of women and a few men aged 18 to 49 made up the donors. Broader study findings: Estimated clonotype richness was generally higher in naive than memory subsets. Non-shared clonotypes had lower generation probabilities than those shared by all four donors. Among donors, the sharing of clonotypes was expected to be influenced by sequencing depth.

A word on this clone: Its matching antigen is unknown.

The trim removed 1 base at V and 5 bases at J, leaving 8 bases unmatched. The CDR3 is made up of 15 amino acids. Germline assignment: CDR1 KGHSH and CDR2 LQKENI. Sequencing used immunoSEQ multiplex PCR; TCRdb keeps in-frame clones, though not all of them. This sample has about 1.5 million clones, with 95% to 99% found just once. The TCR originated in a young man in good health. The chain couples TRBV18 to TRBJ2-7; TRBD1 aligns across 7 bases. The sequencing input was naive CD4+ T cells sorted from blood. Documented subset: CD45RA+ positively selected. CDR3: CASSPLASGGDEQYF. The DNA for the CDR3 is TGTGCCAGCTCACCACTAGCTTCAGGGGGAGACGAGCAGTACTTC.